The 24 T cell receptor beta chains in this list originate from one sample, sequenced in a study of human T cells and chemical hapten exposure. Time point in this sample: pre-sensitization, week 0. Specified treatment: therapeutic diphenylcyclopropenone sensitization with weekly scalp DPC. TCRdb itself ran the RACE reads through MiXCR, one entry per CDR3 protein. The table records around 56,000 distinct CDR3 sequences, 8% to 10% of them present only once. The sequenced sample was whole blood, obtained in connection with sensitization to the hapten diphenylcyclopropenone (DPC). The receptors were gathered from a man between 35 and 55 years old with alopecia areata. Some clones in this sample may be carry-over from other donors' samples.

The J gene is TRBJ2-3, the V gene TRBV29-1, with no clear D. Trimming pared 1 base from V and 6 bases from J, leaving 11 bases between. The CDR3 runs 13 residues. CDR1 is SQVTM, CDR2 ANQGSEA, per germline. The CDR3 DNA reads TGCAGCGTTGAAGTTACACCGAGGGATACGCAGTATTTT. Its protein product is CSVEVTPRDTQYF.

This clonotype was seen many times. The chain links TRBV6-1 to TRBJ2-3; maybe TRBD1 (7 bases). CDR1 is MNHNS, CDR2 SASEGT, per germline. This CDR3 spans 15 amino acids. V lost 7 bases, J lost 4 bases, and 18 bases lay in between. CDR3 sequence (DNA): TGTGCCAGCAAGAAGGGGGCGGGAAGGGCAGATACGCAGTATTTT. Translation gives CASKKGAGRADTQYF.

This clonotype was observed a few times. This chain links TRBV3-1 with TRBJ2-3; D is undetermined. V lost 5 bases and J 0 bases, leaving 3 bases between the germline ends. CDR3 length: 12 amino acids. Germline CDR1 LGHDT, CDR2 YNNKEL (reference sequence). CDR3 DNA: TGTGCCAGCAGCACTAGCACAGATACGCAGTATTTT. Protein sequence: CASSTSTDTQYF.

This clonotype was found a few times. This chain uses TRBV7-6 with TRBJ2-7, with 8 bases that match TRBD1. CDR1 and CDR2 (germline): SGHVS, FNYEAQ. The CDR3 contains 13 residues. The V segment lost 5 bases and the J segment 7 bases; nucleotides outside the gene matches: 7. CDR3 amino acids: CASSDRGSREQYF. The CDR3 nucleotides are TGTGCCAGCAGCGACAGGGGAAGCAGGGAGCAGTACTTC. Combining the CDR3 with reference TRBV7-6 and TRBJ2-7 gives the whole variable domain GAGVSQSPRYKVTKRGQDVALRCDPISGHVSLYWYRQALGQGPEFLTYFNYEAQQDKSGLPNDRFSAERPEGSISTLTIQRTEQRDSAMYRCASSDRGSREQYFGPGTRLTVT.

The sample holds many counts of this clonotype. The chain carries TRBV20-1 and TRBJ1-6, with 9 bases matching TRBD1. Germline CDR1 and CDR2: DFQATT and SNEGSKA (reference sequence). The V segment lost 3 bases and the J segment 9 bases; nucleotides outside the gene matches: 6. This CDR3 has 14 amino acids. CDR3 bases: TGCAGTGCTAGTAGGGACAGGGTCGGTTCACCCCTCCACTTT. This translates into CSASRDRVGSPLHF.

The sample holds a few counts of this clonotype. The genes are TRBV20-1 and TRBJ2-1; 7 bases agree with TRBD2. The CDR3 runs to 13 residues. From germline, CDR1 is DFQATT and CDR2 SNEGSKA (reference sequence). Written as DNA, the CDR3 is TGCGGTACTCAACGGGAGGCCGGCAATGAGCAGTTCTTC. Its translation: CGTQREAGNEQFF.

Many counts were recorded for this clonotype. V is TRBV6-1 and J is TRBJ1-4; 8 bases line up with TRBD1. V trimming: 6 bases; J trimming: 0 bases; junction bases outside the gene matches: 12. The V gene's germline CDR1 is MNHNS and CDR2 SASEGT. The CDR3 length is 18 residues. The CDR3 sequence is CASRAHLQGVTTNEKLFF. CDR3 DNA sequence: TGTGCCAGCAGGGCGCATCTACAGGGGGTTACAACTAATGAAAAACTGTTTTTT.

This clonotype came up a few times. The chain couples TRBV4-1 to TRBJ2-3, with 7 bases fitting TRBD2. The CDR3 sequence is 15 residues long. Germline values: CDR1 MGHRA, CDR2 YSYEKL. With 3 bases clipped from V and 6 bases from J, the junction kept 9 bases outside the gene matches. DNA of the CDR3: TGCGCCAGCAGCCAGTGGGGGAGGGTCGAGGATACGCAGTATTTT. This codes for CASSQWGRVEDTQYF.

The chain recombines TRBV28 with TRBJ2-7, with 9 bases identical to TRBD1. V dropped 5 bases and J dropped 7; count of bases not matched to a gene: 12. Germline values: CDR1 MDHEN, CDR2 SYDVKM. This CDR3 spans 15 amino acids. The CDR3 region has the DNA TGTGCCAGCAGTCCGACAGGGGGAACGATAAGGGAGCAGTACTTC. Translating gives CASSPTGGTIREQYF.

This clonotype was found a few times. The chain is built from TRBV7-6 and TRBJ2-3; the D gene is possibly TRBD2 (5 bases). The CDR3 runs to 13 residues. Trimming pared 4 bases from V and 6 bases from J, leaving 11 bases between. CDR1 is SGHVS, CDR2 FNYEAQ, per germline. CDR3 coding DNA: TGTGCCAGCAGCTCCGGACTCGGGGATACGCAGTATTTT. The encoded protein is CASSSGLGDTQYF.

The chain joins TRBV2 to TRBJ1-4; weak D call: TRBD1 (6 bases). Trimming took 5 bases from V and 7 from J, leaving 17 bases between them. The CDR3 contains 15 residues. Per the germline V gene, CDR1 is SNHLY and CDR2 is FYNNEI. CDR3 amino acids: CASSRGLRDIEKLFF. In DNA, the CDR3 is TGTGCCAGCAGTCGAGGCCTCCGGGACATTGAAAAACTGTTTTTT.

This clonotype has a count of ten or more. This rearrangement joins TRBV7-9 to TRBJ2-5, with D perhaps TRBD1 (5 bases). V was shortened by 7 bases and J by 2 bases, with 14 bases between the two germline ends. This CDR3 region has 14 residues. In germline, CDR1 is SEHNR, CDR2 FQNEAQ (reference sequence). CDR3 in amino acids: CASTLLDRQETQYF. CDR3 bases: TGTGCCAGCACCCTCCTCGACAGACAAGAGACCCAGTACTTC.

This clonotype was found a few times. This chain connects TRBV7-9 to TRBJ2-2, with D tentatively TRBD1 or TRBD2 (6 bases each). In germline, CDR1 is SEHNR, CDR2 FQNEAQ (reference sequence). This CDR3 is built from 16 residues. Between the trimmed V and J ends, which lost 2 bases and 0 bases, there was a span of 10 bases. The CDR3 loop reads CASSLSGGANTGELFF. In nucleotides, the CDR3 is TGTGCCAGCAGCTTATCCGGGGGCGCGAACACCGGGGAGCTGTTTTTT.

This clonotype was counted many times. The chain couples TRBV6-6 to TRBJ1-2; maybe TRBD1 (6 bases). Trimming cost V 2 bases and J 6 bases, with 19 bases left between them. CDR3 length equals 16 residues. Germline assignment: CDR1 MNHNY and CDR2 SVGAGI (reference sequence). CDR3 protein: CASSYEGGAYNNGYTF. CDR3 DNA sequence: TGTGCCAGCAGTTACGAGGGGGGCGCTTATAATAATGGCTACACCTTC.

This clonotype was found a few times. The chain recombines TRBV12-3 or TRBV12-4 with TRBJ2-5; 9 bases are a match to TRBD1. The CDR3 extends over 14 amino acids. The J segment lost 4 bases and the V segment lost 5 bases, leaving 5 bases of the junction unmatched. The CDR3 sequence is CASSPRTGVETQYF. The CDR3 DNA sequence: TGTGCCAGCAGTCCCCGGACAGGGGTAGAGACCCAGTACTTC.

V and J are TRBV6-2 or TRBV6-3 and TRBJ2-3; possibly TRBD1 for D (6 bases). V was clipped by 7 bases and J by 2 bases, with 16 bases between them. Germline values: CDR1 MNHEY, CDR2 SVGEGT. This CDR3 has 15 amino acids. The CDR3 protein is CASTTLGGDTDTQYF. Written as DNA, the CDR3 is TGTGCCAGCACGACATTAGGGGGAGACACAGATACGCAGTATTTT.

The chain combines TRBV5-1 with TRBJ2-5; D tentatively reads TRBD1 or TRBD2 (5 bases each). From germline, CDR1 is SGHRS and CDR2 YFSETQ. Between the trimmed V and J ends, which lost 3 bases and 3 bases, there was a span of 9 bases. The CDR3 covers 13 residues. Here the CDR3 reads CASSWGPEETQYF. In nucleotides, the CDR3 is TGCGCCAGCAGCTGGGGACCTGAAGAGACCCAGTACTTC.

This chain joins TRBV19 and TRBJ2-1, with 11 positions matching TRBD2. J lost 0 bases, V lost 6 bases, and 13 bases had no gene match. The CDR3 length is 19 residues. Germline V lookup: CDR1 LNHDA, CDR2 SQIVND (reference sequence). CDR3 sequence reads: CASRVSTSGSTFSYNEQFF. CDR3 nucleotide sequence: TGTGCCAGTAGAGTCTCCACTAGCGGGAGCACCTTCTCCTACAATGAGCAGTTCTTC.

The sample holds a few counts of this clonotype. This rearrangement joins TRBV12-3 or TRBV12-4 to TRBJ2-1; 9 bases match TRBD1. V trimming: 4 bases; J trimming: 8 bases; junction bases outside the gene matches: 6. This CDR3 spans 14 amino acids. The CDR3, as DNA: TGTGCCAGCAGTTCTCGGGACAGGGACCATGAGCAGTTCTTC. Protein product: CASSSRDRDHEQFF.

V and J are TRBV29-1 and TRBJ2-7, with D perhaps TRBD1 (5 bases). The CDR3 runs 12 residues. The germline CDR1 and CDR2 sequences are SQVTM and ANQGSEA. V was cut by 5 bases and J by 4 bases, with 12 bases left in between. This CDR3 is CSVRQLPYEQYF. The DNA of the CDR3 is TGCAGCGTTCGACAGCTTCCTTACGAGCAGTACTTC.

CDR3 DNA: TGTGCCAGCAGTTTAGTCGGACAGGGGACCACAGATACGCAGTATTTT. Amino acid sequence: CASSLVGQGTTDTQYF. The rearrangement links TRBV28 to TRBJ2-3, with 9 nucleotides matching TRBD1. V lost 2 bases to trimming and J lost 2 bases; unmatched junction nucleotides: 5. The CDR3 covers 16 residues. Germline V CDR1 and CDR2: MDHEN, SYDVKM.

The CDR3 here is CSAPLQEGSYEQYF. For the CDR3, the DNA is TGCAGTGCTCCCCTCCAGGAGGGAAGCTACGAGCAGTACTTC. The chain recombines TRBV20-1 with TRBJ2-7; weak D call: TRBD2 (6 bases). CDR3 length: 14 residues. The V gene's germline CDR1 is DFQATT and CDR2 SNEGSKA (reference sequence). With 5 bases removed from V and 3 bases from J, the gap between germline ends came to 17 bases.

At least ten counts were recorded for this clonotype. The CDR3 loop is CASSRLGTRTYEQYF. CDR3 sequence (DNA): TGTGCCAGCAGCCGCCTGGGGACACGAACCTACGAGCAGTACTTC. V usage is TRBV3-1 and J usage is TRBJ2-7; the D gene is possibly TRBD1 (6 bases). Germline V gene sequence: CDR1 LGHDT, CDR2 YNNKEL (reference sequence). Trimming took 4 bases from V and 2 from J, leaving 15 bases between them. The CDR3 totals 15 residues.

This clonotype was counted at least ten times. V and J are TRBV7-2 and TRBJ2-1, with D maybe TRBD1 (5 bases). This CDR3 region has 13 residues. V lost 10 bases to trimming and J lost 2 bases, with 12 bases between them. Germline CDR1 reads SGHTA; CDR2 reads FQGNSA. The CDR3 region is CATSEGAYNEQFF. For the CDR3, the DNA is TGTGCCACGAGTGAAGGGGCCTACAATGAGCAGTTCTTC. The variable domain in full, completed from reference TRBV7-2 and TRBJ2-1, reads GAGVSQSPSNKVTEKGKDVELRCDPISGHTALYWYRQSLGQGLEFLIYFQGNSAPDKSGLPSDRFSAERTGGSVSTLTIQRTQQEDSAVYLCATSEGAYNEQFFGPGTRLTVL.